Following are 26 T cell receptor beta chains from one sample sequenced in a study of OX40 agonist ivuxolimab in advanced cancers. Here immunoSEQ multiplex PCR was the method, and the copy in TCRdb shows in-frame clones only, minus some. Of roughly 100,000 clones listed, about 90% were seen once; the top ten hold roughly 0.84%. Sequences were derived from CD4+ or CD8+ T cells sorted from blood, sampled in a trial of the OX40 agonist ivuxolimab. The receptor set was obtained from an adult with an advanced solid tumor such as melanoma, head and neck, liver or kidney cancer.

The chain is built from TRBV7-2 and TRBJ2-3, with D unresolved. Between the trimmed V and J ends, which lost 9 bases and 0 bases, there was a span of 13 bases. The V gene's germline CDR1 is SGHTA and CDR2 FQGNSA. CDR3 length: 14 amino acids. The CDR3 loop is CASGELSSTDTQYF. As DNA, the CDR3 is TGTGCCAGTGGGGAACTGTCTAGCACAGATACGCAGTATTTT.

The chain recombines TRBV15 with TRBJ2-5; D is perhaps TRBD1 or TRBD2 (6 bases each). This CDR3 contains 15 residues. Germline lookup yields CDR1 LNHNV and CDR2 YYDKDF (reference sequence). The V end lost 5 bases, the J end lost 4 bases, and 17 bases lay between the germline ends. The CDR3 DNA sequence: TGTGCCACCAGCGGATCCAAGGGGGGACGAGAGACCCAGTACTTC. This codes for CATSGSKGGRETQYF.

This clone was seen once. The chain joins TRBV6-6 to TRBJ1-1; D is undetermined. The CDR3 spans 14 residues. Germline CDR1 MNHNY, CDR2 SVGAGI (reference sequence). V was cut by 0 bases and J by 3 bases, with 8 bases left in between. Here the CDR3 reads CASSYSPSDTEAFF. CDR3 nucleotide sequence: TGTGCCAGCAGTTACTCTCCTTCAGACACTGAAGCTTTCTTT.

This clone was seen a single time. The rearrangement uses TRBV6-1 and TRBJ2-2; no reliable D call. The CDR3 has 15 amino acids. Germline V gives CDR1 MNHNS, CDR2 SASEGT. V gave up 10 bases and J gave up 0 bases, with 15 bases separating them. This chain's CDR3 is CATRMAVTNTGELFF. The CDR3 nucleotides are TGTGCCACGAGGATGGCAGTTACGAACACCGGGGAGCTGTTTTTT.

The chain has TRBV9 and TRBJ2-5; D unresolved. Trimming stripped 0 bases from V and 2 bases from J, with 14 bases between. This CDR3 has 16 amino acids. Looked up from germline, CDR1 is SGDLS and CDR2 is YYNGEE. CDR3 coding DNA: TGTGCCAGCAGCGTAGGCATTGACAATCTTCAAGAGACCCAGTACTTC. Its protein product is CASSVGIDNLQETQYF.

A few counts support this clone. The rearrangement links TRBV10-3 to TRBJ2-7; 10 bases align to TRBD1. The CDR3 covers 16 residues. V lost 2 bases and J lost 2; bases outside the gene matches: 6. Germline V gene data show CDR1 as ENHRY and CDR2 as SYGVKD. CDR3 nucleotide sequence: TGTGCCATCAGTGAGCCTCCGGGACAGGGGCCCTACGAGCAGTACTTC. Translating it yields CAISEPPGQGPYEQYF.

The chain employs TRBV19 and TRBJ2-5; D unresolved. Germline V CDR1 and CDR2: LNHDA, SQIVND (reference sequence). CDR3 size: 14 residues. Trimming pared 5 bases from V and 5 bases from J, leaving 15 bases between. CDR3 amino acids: CASSRTRAGETQYF. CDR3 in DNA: TGTGCCAGTAGTCGCACTCGTGCCGGGGAGACCCAGTACTTC.

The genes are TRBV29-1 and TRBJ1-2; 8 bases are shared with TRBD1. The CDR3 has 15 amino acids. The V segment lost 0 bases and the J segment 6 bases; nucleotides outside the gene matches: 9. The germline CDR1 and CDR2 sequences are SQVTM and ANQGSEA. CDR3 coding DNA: TGCAGCGTTGAAGAGCCCCCGGGACAGGCGAATGGCTACACCTTC. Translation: CSVEEPPGQANGYTF.

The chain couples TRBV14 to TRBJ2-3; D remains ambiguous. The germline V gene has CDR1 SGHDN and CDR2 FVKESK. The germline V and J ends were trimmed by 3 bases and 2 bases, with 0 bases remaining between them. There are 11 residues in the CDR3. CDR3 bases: TGTGCCAGCAGCCACACAGATACGCAGTATTTT. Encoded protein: CASSHTDTQYF.

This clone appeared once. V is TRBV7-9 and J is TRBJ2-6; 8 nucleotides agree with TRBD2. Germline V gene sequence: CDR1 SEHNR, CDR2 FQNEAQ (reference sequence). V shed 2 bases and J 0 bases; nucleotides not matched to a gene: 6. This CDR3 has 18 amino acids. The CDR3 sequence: CASSLSGGGLSGANVLTF. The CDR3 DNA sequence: TGTGCCAGCAGCTTATCGGGCGGGGGGCTCTCTGGGGCCAACGTCCTGACTTTC.

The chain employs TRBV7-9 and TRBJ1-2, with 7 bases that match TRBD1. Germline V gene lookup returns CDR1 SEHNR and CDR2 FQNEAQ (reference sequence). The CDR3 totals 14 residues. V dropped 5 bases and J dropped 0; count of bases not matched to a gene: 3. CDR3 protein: CASSIRGANYGYTF. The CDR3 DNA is TGTGCCAGCAGCATCAGGGGGGCTAACTATGGCTACACCTTC.

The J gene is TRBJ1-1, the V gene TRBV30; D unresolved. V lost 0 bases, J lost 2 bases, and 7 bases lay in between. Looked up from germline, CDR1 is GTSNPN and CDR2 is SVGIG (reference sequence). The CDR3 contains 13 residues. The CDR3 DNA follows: TGTGCCTGGAGTGTACAAGAAAACACTGAAGCTTTCTTT. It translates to CAWSVQENTEAFF.

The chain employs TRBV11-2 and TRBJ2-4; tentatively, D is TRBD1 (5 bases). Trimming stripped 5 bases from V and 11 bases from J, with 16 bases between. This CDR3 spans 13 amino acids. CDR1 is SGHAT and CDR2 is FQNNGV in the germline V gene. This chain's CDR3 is CASSPQGRGLQYF. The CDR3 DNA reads TGTGCCAGCAGCCCCCAGGGTAGAGGTCTTCAGTACTTC.

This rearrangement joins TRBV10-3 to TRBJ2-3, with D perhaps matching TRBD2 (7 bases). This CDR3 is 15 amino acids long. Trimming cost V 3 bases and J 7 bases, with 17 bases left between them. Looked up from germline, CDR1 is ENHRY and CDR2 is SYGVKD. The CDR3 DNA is TGTGCCATCAGTGAAGAGGGGGGGGCTAAAAATACGCAGTATTTT. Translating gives CAISEEGGAKNTQYF.

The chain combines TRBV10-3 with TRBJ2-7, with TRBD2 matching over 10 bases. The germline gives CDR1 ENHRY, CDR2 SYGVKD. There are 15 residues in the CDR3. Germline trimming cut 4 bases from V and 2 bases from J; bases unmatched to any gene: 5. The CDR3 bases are TGTGCCATCAGTGGGCGAAGCGGGGGGGCCTACGAGCAGTACTTC. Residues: CAISGRSGGAYEQYF.

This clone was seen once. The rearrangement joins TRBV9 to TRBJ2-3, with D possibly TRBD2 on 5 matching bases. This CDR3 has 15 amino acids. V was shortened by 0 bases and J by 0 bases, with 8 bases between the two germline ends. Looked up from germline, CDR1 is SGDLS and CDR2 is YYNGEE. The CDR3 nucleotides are TGTGCCAGCAGCGTAGGCGGGTTTAGCACAGATACGCAGTATTTT. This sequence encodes CASSVGGFSTDTQYF.

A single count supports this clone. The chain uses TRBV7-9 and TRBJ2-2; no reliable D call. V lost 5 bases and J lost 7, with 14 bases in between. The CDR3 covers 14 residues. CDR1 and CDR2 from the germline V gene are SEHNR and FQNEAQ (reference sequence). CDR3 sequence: CASSQTLSSGELFF. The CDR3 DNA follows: TGTGCCAGCAGCCAGACCCTCTCGAGCGGGGAGCTGTTTTTT.

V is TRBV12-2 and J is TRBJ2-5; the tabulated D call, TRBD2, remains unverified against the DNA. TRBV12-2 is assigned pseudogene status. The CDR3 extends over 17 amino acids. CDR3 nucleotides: TGTGCAAGTCGCTTAGGGAGGCCGAGGGAGGCGGAAGAGACCCAGTACTTC. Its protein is CASRLGRPREAEETQYF.

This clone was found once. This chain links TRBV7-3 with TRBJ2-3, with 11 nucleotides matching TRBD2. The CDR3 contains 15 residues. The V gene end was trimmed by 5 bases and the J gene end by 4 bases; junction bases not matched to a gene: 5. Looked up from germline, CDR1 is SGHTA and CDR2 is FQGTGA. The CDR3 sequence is CASSKLAGAPDTQYF. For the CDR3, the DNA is TGTGCCAGCAGCAAACTAGCGGGGGCCCCAGATACGCAGTATTTT.

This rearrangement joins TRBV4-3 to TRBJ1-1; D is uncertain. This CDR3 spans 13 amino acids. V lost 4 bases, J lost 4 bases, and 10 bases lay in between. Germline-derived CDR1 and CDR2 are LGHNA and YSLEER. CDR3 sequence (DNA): TGCGCCAGCAGCCTGGGTGGCGGCACTGAAGCTTTCTTT. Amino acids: CASSLGGGTEAFF.

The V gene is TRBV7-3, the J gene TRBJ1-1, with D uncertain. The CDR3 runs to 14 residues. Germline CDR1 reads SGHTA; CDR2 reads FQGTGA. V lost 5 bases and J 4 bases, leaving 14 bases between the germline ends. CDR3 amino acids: CASSPGILGTEAFF. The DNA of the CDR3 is TGTGCCAGCAGCCCAGGCATTCTGGGCACTGAAGCTTTCTTT.

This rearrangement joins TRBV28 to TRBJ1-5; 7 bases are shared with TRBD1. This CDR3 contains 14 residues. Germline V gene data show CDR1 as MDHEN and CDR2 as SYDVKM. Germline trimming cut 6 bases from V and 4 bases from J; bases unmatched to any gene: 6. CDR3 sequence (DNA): TGTGCCAGCAGGTTGACAGGGAAGAATCAGCCCCAGCATTTT. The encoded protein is CASRLTGKNQPQHF.

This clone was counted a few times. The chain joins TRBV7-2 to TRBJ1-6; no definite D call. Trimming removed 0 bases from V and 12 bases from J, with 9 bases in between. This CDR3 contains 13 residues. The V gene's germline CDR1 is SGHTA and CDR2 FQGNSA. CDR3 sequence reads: CASSLALGVPLHF. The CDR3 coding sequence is TGTGCCAGCAGCTTAGCCCTCGGCGTACCCCTCCACTTT.

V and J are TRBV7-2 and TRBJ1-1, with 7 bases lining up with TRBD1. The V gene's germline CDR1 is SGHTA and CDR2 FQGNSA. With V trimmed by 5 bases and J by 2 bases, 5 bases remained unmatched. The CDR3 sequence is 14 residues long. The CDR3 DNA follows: TGTGCCAGCAGCCCTCGACAGGGTAACACTGAAGCTTTCTTT. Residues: CASSPRQGNTEAFF.

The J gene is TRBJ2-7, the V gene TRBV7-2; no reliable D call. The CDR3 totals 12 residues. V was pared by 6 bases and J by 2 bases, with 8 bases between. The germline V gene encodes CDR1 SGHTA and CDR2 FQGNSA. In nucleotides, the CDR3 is TGTGCCAGCAGTCCTAGGGCCTACGAGCAGTACTTC. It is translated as CASSPRAYEQYF.

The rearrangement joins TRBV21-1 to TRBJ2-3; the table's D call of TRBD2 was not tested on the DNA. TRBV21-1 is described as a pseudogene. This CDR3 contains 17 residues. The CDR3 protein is CASSKGASGGPGDTQYF. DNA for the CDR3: TGTGCCAGCAGCAAAGGTGCCAGCGGGGGGCCCGGAGATACGCAGTATTTT.